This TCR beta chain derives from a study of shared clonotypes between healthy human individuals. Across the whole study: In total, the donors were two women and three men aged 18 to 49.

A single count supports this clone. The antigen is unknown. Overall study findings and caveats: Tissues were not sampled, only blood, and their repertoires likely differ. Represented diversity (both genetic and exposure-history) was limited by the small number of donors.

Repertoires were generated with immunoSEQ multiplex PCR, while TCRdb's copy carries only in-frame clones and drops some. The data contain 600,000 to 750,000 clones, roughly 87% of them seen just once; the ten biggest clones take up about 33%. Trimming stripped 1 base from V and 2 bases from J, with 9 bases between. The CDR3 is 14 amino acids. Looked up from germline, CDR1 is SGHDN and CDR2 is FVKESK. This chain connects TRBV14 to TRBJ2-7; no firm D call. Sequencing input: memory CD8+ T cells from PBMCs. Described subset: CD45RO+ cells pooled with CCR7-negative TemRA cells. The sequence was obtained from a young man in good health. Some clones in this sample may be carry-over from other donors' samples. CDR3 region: CASSQGSEPYEQYF. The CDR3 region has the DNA TGTGCCAGCAGCCAAGGTTCAGAACCCTACGAGCAGTACTTC.